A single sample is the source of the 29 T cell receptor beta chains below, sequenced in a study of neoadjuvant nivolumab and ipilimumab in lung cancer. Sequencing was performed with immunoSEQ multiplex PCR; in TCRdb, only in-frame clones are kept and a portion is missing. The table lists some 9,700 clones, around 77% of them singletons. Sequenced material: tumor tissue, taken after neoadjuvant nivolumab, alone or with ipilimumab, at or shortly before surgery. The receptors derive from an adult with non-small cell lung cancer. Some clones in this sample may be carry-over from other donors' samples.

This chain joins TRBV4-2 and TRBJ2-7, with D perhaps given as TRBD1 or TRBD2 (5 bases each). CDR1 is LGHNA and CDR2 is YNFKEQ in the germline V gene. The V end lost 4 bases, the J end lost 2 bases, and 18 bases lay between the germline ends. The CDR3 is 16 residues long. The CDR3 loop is CASSPQPGTGTYEQYF. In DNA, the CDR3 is TGTGCCAGCAGCCCCCAACCTGGGACGGGCACCTACGAGCAGTACTTC.

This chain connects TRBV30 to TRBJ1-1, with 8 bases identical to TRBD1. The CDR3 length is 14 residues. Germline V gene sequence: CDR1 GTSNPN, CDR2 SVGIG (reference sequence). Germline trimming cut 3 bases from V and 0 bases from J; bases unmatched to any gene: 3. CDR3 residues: CAWSQQGVNTEAFF. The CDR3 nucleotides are TGTGCCTGGAGCCAACAGGGGGTGAACACTGAAGCTTTCTTT.

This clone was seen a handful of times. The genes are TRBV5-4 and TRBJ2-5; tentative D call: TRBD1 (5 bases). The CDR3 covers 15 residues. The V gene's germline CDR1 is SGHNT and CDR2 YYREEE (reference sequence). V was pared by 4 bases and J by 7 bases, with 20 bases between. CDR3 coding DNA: TGTGCCAGCAGCCAAAAAGACCAGGGTCACGGGACCCAGTACTTC. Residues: CASSQKDQGHGTQYF. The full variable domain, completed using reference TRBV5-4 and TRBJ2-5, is ETGVTQSPTHLIKTRGQQVTLRCSSQSGHNTVSWYQQALGQGPQFIFQYYREEENGRGNFPPRFSGLQFPNYSSELNVNALELDDSALYLCASSQKDQGHGTQYFGPGTRLLVL.

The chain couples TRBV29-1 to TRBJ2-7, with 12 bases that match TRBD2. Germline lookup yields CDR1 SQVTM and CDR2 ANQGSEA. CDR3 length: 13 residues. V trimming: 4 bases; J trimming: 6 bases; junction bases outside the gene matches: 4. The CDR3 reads CSVVTSGRTEQYF. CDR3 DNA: TGCAGCGTTGTAACTAGCGGGAGGACCGAGCAGTACTTC.

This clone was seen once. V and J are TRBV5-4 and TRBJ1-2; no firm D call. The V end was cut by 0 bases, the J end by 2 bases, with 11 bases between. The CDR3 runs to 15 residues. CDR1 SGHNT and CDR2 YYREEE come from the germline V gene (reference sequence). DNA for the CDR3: TGTGCCAGCAGCTTGGGGCTCCCCGCCAACTATGGCTACACCTTC. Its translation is CASSLGLPANYGYTF.

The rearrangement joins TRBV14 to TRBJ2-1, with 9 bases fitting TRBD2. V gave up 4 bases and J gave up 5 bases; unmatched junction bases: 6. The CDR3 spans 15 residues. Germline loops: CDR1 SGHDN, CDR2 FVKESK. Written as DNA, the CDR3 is TGTGCCAGCAGCCGTCGGCTAGCGGGAAACAATGAGCAGTTCTTC. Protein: CASSRRLAGNNEQFF.

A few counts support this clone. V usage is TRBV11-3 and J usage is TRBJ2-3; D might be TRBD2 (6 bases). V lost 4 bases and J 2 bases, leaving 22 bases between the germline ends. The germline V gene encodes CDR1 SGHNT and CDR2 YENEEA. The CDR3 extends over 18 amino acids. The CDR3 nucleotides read TGTGCCAGCAGCTCAAAAAAAGATCGGGGGATTCTCACAGATACGCAGTATTTT. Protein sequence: CASSSKKDRGILTDTQYF.

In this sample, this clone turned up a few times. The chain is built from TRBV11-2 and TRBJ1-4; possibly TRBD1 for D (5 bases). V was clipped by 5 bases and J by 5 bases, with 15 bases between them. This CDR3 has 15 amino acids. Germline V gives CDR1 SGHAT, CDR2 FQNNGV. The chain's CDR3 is CASSLAWGLNEKLFF. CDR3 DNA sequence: TGTGCCAGCAGCCTGGCCTGGGGACTAAATGAAAAACTGTTTTTT.

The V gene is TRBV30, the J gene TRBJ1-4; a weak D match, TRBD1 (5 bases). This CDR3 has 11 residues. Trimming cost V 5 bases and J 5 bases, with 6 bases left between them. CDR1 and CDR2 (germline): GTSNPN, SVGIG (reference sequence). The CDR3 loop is CAWEGNEKLFF. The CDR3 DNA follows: TGTGCCTGGGAGGGGAATGAAAAACTGTTTTTT. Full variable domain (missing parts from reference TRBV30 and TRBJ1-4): SQTIHQWPATLVQPVGSPLSLECTVEGTSNPNLYWYRQAAGRGLQLLFYSVGIGQISSEVPQNLSASRPQDRQFILSSKKLLLSDSGFYLCAWEGNEKLFFGSGTQLSVL.

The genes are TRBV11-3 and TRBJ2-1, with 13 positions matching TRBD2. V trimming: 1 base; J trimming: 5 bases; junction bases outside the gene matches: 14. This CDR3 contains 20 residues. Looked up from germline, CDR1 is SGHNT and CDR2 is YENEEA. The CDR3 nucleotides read TGTGCCAGCAGCTTAGGGGTGGTCTTCGGGACTAGCGGGATAAACAATGAGCAGTTCTTC. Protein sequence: CASSLGVVFGTSGINNEQFF.

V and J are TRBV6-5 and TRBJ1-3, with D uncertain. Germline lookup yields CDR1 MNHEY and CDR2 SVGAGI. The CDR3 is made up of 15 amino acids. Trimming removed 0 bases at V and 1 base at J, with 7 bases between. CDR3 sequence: CASSYSVGSGNTIYF. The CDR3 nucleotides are TGTGCCAGCAGTTACTCGGTAGGGTCTGGAAACACCATATATTTT.

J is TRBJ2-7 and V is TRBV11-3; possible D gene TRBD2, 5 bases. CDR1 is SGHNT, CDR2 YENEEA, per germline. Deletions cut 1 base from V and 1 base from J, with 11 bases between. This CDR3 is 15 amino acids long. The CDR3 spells CASSLVRGISYEQYF. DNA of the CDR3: TGTGCCAGCAGCTTAGTCCGGGGTATATCCTACGAGCAGTACTTC.

The CDR3 DNA follows: TGCGCCAGCAGCACGGGACTAGGCCCGGGGAATGAGCAGTTCTTC. Its translation: CASSTGLGPGNEQFF. The chain couples TRBV5-1 to TRBJ2-1, with 8 positions matching TRBD2. The germline V gene encodes CDR1 SGHRS and CDR2 YFSETQ. The CDR3 spans 15 residues. The V and J ends lost 4 bases and 7 bases, in that order; junction bases with no gene match: 10.

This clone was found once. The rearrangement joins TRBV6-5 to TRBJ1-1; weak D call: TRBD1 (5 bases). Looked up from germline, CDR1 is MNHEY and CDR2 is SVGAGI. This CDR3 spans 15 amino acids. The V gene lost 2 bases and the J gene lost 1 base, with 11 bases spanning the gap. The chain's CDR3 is CASSYRGQQNTEAFF. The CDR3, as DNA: TGTGCCAGCAGTTACCGTGGACAACAGAACACTGAAGCTTTCTTT.

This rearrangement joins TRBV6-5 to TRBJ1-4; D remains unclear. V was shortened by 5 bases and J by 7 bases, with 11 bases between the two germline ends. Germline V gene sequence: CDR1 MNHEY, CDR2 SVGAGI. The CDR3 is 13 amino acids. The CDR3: CASSQANAEKLFF. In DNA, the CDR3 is TGTGCCAGCAGTCAGGCAAACGCTGAAAAACTGTTTTTT.

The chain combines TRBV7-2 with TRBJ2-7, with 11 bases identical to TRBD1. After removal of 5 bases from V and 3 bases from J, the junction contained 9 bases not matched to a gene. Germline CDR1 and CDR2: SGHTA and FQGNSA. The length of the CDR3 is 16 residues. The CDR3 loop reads CASSPNPDRGLYEQYF. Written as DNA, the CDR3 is TGTGCCAGCAGCCCGAACCCGGACAGGGGGCTCTACGAGCAGTACTTC.

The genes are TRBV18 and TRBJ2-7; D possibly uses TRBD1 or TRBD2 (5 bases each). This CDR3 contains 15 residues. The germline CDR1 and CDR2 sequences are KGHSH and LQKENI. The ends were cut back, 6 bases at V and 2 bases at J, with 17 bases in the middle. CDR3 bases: TGTGCCAGCTCGGAGGCCGGGACGGGACCCTACGAGCAGTACTTC. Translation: CASSEAGTGPYEQYF.

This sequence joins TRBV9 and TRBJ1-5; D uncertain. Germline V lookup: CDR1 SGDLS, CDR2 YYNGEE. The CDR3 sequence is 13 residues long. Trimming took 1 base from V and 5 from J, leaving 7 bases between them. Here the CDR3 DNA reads TGTGCCAGCAGCGTAACCCTAGATCAGCCCCAGCATTTT. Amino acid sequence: CASSVTLDQPQHF.

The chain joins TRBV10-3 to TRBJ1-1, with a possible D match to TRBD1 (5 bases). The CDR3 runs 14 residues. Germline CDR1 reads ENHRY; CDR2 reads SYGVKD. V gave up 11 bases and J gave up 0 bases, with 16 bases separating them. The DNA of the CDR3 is TGTGCCGGGCGGGGCTCCCTGATGAACACTGAAGCTTTCTTT. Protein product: CAGRGSLMNTEAFF.

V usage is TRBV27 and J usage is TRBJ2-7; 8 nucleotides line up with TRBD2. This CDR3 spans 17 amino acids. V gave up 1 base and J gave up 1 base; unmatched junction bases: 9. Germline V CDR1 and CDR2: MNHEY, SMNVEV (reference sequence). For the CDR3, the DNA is TGTGCCAGCAGTTTATTGGGGCATAGCGGGAAGTCCTACGAGCAGTACTTC. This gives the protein CASSLLGHSGKSYEQYF.

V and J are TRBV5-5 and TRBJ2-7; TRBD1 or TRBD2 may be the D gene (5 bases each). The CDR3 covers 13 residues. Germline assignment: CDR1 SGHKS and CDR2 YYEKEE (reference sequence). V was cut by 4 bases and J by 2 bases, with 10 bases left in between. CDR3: CASSRDPTYEQYF. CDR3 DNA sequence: TGTGCCAGCAGCCGGGACCCCACCTACGAGCAGTACTTC.

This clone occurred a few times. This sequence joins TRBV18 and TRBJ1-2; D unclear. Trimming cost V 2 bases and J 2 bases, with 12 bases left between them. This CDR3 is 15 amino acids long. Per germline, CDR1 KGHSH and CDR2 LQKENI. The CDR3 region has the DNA TGTGCCAGCTCACCAGAAGGGATTCGGAACTATGGCTACACCTTC. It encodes CASSPEGIRNYGYTF.

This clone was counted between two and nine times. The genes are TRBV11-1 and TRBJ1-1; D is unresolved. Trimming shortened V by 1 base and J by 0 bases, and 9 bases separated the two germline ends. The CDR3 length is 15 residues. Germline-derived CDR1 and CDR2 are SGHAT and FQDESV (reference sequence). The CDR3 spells CASSLGQNLNTEAFF. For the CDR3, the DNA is TGTGCCAGCAGCTTAGGGCAGAACTTGAACACTGAAGCTTTCTTT.

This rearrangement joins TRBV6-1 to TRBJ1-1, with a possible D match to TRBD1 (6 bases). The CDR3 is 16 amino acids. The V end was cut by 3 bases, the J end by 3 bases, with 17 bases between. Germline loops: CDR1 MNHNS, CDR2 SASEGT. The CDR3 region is CASSDTPQGHHTEAFF. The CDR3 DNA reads TGTGCCAGCAGTGACACACCCCAGGGACATCACACTGAAGCTTTCTTT.

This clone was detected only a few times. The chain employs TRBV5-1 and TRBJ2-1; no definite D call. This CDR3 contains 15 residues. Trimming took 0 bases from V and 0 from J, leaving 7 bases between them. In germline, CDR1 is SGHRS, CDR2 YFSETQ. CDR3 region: CASSLDRSSYNEQFF. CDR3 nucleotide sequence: TGCGCCAGCAGCTTGGACAGAAGCTCCTACAATGAGCAGTTCTTC.

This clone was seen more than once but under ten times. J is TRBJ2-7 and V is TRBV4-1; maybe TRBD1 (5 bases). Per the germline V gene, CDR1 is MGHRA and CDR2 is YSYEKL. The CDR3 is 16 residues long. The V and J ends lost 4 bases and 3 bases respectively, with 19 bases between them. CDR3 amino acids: CASSLGQGSSLYEQYF. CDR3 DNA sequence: TGCGCCAGCAGCCTTGGGCAGGGTTCGTCTCTCTACGAGCAGTACTTC.

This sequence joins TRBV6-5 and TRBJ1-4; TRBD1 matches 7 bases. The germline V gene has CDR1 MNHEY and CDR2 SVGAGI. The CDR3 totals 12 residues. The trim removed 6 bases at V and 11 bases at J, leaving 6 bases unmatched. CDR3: CASRAGGGKLFF. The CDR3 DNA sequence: TGTGCCAGCAGGGCAGGGGGGGGGAAACTGTTTTTT.

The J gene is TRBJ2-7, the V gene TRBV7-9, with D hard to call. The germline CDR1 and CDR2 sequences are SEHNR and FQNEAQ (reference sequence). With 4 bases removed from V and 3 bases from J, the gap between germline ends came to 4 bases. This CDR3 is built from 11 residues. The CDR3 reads CASSSNYEQYF. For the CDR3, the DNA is TGTGCCAGCAGCTCGAACTACGAGCAGTACTTC.

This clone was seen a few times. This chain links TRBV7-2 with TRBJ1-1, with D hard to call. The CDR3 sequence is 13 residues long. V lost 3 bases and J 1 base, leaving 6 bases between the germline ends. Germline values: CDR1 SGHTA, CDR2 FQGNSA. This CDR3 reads CASSFRRNTEAFF. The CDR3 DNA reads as TGTGCCAGCAGCTTTAGGCGGAACACTGAAGCTTTCTTT. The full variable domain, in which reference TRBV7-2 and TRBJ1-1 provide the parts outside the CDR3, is GAGVSQSPSNKVTEKGKDVELRCDPISGHTALYWYRQSLGQGLEFLIYFQGNSAPDKSGLPSDRFSAERTGGSVSTLTIQRTQQEDSAVYLCASSFRRNTEAFFGQGTRLTVV.